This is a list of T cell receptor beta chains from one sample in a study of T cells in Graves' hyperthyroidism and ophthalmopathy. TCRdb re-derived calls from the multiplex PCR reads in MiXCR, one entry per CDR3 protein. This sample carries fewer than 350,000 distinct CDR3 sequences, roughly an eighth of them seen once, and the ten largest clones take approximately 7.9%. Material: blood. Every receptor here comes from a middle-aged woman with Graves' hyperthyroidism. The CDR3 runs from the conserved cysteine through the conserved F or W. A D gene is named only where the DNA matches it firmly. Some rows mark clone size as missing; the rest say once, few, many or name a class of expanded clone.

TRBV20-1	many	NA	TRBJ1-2	TGCAGTGCTAGAGAAGCCCCCGGGGGCGCCGATGGCTACACCTTC	CSAREAPGGADGYTF
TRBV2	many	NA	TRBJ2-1	TGTGCCAGCAGCCCCCAGGCAGGGGACAATGAGCAGTTCTTC	CASSPQAGDNEQFF
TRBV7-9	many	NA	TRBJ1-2	TGTGCCAGCAGCCTTGATGGGCACTATGGCTACACCTTC	CASSLDGHYGYTF
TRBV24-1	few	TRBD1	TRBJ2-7	TGTGCCACCAGTGGCCGGGACAGCTCCTACGAGCAGTACTTC	CATSGRDSSYEQYF
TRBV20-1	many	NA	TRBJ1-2	TGCAGTGGAGGTGAACTACTGGGGGGCGCGAACTATGGCTACACCTTC	CSGGELLGGANYGYTF
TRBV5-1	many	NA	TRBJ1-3	TGCGCCAGCAGCCCAGGGGCCCGCTCTGGAAACACCATATATTTT	CASSPGARSGNTIYF
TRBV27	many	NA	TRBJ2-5	TGTGCCAGCAGTTTCAGGGGCGGGGAGACCCAGTACTTC	CASSFRGGETQYF
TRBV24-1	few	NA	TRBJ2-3	TGTGCCACCAGTGATTCAGGAGGGGGGAGCACAGATACGCAGTATTTT	CATSDSGGGSTDTQYF
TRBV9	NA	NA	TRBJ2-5	TGTGCCAGCAGCGTAGACCTACAGGGTGGAGAGACCCAGTACTTC	CASSVDLQGGETQYF
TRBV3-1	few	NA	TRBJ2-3	TGTGCCAGCAGCCAAGCCCCAAGGGCAGATACGCAGTATTTT	CASSQAPRADTQYF
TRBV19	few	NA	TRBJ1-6	TGTGCCAGTAGTATTGCAGGGGTAGGAGATTCACCCCTCCACTTT	CASSIAGVGDSPLHF
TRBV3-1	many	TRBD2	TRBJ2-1	TGTGCCAGCAGCTCCGGGACTAGCGGCAGCAATGAGCAGTTCTTC	CASSSGTSGSNEQFF
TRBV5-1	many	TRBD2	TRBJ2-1	TGCGCCAGCAGCTCAGCGGGAGGTTACAATGAGCAGTTCTTC	CASSSAGGYNEQFF
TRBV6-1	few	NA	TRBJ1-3	NA	CASSSSSSGNTIYF
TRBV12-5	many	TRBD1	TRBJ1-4	TGTGCTAGTGGTCCGGGACAGGGGACTGAAAAACTGTTTTTT	CASGPGQGTEKLFF
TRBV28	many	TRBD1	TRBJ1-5	TGTGCCAGCAGCCCGTGGACAGGGTTGATTCAGCCCCAGCATTTT	CASSPWTGLIQPQHF
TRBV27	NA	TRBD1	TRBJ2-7	TGTGCCAGCAGCCGGGACAGCTCGAGGAATGAGCAGTACTTC	CASSRDSSRNEQYF
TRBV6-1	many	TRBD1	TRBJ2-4	TGTGCCAGCAGTTCAGGGGGCCTGGAAAACATTCAGTACTTC	CASSSGGLENIQYF
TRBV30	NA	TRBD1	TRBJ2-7	TGTGCCTGGAGTTCCGGGACAGGCACGTACGAGCAGTACTTC	CAWSSGTGTYEQYF
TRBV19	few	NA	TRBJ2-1	TGTGCCAGTAGTATAGATTTGGGGGGCACCAACAATGAGCAGTTCTTC	CASSIDLGGTNNEQFF
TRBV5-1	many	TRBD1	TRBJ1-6	TGCGCCAGCAGGCCTGGACAGGGCTCCTCTTCGGATTCACCCCTCCACTTT	CASRPGQGSSSDSPLHF
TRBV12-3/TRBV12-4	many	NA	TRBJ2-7	TGTGCCAGCAGTTTAGGGCAGGGTAGGTACGAGCAGTACTTC	CASSLGQGRYEQYF
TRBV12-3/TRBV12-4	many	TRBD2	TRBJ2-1	TGTGCCAGCAGTTTGGCGGGGGGTTTGGGCAGCTCCTACAATGAGCAGTTCTTC	CASSLAGGLGSSYNEQFF
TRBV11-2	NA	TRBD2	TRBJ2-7	TGTGCCAGCAGCTTAGTGACTAGCGGGAAAGGATACGAGCAGTACTTC	CASSLVTSGKGYEQYF
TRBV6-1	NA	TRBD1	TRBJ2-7	TGTGCCAGCAAAAGGACAGGGGAAGCCTACGAGCAGTACTTC	CASKRTGEAYEQYF
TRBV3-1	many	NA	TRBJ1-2	TGTGCCAGCAGCCAAGATCACCAGGCCTATGGCTACACCTTC	CASSQDHQAYGYTF
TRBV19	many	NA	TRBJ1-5	TGTGCCAGTAGTATTCCCTGGGACGGTAATCAGCCCCAGCATTTT	CASSIPWDGNQPQHF
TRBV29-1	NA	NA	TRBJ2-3	TGCAGCGTTGCGATGGACAGTCTTACGCAGTATTTT	CSVAMDSLTQYF
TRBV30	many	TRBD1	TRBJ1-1	TGTGCCTGGAGTGAGGAGGGCAGGGGGATTAACACTGAAGCTTTCTTT	CAWSEEGRGINTEAFF
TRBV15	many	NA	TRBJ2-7	TGTGCCACCAGCAGCGGAGAAAGGCGGCATTACTTC	CATSSGERRHYF